The present entry profiles one TCR beta chain with its context. Its antigen is not known. Sequencing used immunoSEQ multiplex PCR; TCRdb keeps in-frame clones, though not all of them. The sample has just under 150,000 clones; about 86% are singletons. This entry is derived from a study of T cell responses to AZD1222 COVID-19 vaccine. Findings and caveats of the study: Only 5 or 6 individuals given AZD1222 were seropositive at baseline. Scientists sampled the repertoires only once the peak T cell response had passed. A rise in Spike-specific TCR breadth and depth followed two AZD1222 doses. Unmutated variant regions are reportedly the target of nearly half of TCRs that are spike-specific.

V was clipped by 2 bases and J by 2 bases, with 10 bases between them. The germline V gene encodes CDR1 LGHDT and CDR2 YNNKEL (reference sequence). CDR3 size: 14 residues. The sample here was peripheral blood, taken 28 days after the second AZD1222 dose. This chain joins TRBV3-1 (or the pseudogene TRBV3-2) and TRBJ2-7; D gene ambiguous. The TCR originated in an adult who received the AZD1222 COVID-19 vaccine. The CDR3 nucleotides read TGTGCCAGCAGCCAAACGCACTCTACCTACGAGCAGTACTTC. This encodes CASSQTHSTYEQYF.